This TCR beta chain is from a study of cytomegalovirus exposure and HLA in healthy donors. Study at large: An earlier analysis found roughly 110 million unique TCR beta sequences from around 180 million T cells. Study-level results: Later analysis found that TCR beta chains associated with HLA were more clonally expanded than other, equally common chains. TCR beta V segments were, for the most part, productive about 87% or about 30% of the time in an earlier analysis.

As to this clone: Its antigen is not known.

Germline lookup yields CDR1 MNHNS and CDR2 SASEGT. CDR3 length: 13 amino acids. Trimming pared 5 bases from V and 4 bases from J, leaving 12 bases between. 13 Jbeta primers and 60 Vbeta primers were used for the PCR. Produced via immunoSEQ multiplex PCR; TCRdb's table is partial and in-frame only. There are about 110,000 clones in the sample; roughly 82% occur only once, and 4.2% lies in the top ten. This sequence originates from a male donor in good health and CMV-seronegative. Sequenced sample: PBMCs. This sequence joins TRBV6-1 and TRBJ2-7, with a weak D call TRBD1 (5 bases). CDR3 loop: CASSHRLRYEQYF. The DNA of the CDR3 is TGTGCCAGCAGTCACAGGCTTAGGTACGAGCAGTACTTC.